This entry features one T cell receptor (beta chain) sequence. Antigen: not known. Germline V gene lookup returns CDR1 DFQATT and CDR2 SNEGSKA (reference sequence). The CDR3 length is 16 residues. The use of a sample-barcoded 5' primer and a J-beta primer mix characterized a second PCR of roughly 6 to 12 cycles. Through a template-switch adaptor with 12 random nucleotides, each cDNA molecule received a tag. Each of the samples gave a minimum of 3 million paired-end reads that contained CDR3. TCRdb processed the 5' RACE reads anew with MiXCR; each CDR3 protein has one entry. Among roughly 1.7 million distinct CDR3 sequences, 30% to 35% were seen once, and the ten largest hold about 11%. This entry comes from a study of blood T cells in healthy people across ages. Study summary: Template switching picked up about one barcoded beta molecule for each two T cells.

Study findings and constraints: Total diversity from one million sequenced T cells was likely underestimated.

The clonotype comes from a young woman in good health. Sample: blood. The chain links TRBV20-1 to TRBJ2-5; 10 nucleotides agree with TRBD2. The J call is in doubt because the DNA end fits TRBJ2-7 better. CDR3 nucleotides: TGCAGTGCGAGACTAGCGGGCCTCCCGTCTCTCTACGAGCAGTACTTC. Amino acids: CSARLAGLPSLYEQYF.